This T cell receptor (beta chain) is from a study of control samples from healthy donors and cancer patients. Sequenced by immunoSEQ multiplex PCR; TCRdb stores in-frame clones only, minus some. The top ten hold approximately 4% of the sample, which has approximately 160,000 clones, 80% to 95% seen once. This CDR3 is built from 13 residues. V lost 5 bases, J lost 8 bases, and 8 bases stayed unmatched. CDR1 and CDR2 (germline): SGHVS, FNYEAQ. The chain has TRBV7-6 and TRBJ1-1; 7 bases are shared with TRBD1. The receptor's source is a woman in her sixties in good health. Sequencing was done on a sample of blood. DNA of the CDR3: TGTGCCAGCAGCCGGGACGGGACAGCCGAAGCTTTCTTT. Translating gives CASSRDGTAEAFF. Full variable domain (outside the CDR3, taken from reference TRBV7-6 and TRBJ1-1): GAGVSQSPRYKVTKRGQDVALRCDPISGHVSLYWYRQALGQGPEFLTYFNYEAQQDKSGLPNDRFSAERPEGSISTLTIQRTEQRDSAMYRCASSRDGTAEAFFGQGTRLTVV.